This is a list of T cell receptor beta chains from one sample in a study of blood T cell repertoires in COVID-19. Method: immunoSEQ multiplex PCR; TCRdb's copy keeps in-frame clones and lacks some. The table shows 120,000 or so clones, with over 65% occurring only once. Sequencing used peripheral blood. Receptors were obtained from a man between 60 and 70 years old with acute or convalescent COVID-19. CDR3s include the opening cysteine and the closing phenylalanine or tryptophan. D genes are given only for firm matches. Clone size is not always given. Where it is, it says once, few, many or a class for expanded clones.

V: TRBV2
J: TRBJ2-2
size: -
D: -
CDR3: CASSERTGPGTGELFF
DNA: TGTGCCAGCAGCGAGCGGACCGGGCCGGGCACCGGGGAGCTGTTTTTT

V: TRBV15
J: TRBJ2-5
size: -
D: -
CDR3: CATSSLGRLGETQYF
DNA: TGTGCCACCAGCAGCCTGGGGAGGCTTGGGGAGACCCAGTACTTC

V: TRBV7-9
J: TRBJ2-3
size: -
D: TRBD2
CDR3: CASSLGGGDQYF
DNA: TGTGCCAGCAGCTTAGGCGGGGGGGATCAGTATTTT

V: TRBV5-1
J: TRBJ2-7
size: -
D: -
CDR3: CASSLARDTPYEQYF
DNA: TGCGCCAGCAGCTTAGCGCGGGATACCCCCTACGAGCAGTACTTC

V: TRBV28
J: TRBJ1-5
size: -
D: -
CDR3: CASSDVEGLGQPQHF
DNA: TGTGCCAGCAGCGACGTAGAGGGTCTGGGTCAGCCCCAGCATTTT

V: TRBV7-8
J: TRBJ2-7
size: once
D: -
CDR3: CASSSSATNEQYF
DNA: TGTGCCAGCAGCTCTAGTGCCACCAACGAGCAGTACTTC

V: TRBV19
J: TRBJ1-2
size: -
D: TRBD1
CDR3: CASWDRGPPNYGYTF
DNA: TGTGCCAGTTGGGACAGAGGACCCCCTAACTATGGCTACACCTTC

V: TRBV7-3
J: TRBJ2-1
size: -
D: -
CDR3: CASSSLPRGSSYNEQFF
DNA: TGTGCCAGCAGCTCCCTACCTCGGGGGAGCTCCTACAATGAGCAGTTCTTC

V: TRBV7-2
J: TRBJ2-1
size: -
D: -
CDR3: CASSLGGTYNEQFF
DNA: TGTGCCAGCAGCTTAGGAGGTACCTACAATGAGCAGTTCTTC

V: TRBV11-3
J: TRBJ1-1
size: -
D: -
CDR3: CASSLGTGTEAFF
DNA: TGTGCCAGCAGCTTAGGAACCGGCACTGAAGCTTTCTTT

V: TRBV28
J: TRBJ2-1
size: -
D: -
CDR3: CASKGTPNNEQFF
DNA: TGTGCCAGCAAGGGGACTCCAAACAATGAGCAGTTCTTC

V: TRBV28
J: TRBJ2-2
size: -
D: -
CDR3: CASSLAFNTGELFF
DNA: TGTGCCAGCAGTTTGGCCTTCAACACCGGGGAGCTGTTTTTT

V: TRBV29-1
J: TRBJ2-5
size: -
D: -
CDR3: CSVLRELVETQYF
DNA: TGCAGCGTTCTTAGGGAGTTGGTAGAGACCCAGTACTTC

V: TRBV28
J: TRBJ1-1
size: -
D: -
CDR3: CASSFQRTANTEAFF
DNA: TGTGCCAGCAGTTTTCAGCGGACAGCGAACACTGAAGCTTTCTTT

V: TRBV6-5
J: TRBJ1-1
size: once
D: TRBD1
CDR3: CASRSGGGMNTEAFF
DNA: TGTGCCAGCAGATCAGGGGGCGGCATGAACACTGAAGCTTTCTTT

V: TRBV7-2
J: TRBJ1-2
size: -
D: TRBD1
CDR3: CASSLEGAGGYTF
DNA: TGTGCCAGCAGCTTGGAGGGGGCAGGAGGCTACACCTTC

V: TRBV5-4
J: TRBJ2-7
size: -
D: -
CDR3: CASSLLGRSYEQYF
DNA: TGTGCCAGCAGCTTGCTTGGGAGATCCTACGAGCAGTACTTC

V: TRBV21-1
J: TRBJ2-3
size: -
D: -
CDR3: CASSKVLAGVSTDTQYF
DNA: TGTGCCAGCAGCAAGGTACTAGCGGGGGTGAGCACAGATACGCAGTATTTT